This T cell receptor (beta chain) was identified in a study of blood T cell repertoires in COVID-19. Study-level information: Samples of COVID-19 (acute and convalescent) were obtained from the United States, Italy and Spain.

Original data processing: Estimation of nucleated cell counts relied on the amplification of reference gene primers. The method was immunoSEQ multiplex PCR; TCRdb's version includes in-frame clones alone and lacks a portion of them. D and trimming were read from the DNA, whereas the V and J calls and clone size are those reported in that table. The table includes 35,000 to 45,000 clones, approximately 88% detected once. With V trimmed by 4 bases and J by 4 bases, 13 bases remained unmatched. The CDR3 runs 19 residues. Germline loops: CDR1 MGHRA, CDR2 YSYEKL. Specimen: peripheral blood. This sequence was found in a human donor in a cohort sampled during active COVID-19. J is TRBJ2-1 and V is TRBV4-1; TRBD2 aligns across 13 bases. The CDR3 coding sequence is TGCGCCAGCAGCCGCCAACTAGCGGGGGGGCCGAGTTCGTACAATGAGCAGTTCTTC. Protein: CASSRQLAGGPSSYNEQFF.